The rows below give T cell receptor beta chains drawn from one sample of a study of T cells in Graves' hyperthyroidism and ophthalmopathy. From the multiplex PCR reads, TCRdb called clonotypes with MiXCR, one entry per CDR3 protein. The table has about 600,000 distinct CDR3 sequences, approximately 14% seen once. Input material: blood. The source of these receptors is a woman younger than 35 with Graves' ophthalmopathy. Both conserved end residues are part of each CDR3. A D gene is named only where the DNA matches it firmly. Clone size is given for some rows only: seen once, a few or many times, or a class if the clone is expanded.

CDR3 protein	CDR3 DNA	D gene	J gene	V gene	clone size
CATRGAAGVETQYF	TGTGCCACCAGAGGGGCGGCAGGGGTGGAGACCCAGTACTTC	NA	TRBJ2-5	TRBV24-1	many
CASIRPVGLDESYEQYF	TGTGCCAGCATCCGCCCCGTGGGACTAGATGAATCCTACGAGCAGTACTTC	TRBD2	TRBJ2-7	TRBV2	many
CASSVNPLGSPLHF	TGTGCCAGCAGTGTAAATCCTCTGGGGTCACCCCTCCACTTT	NA	TRBJ1-6	TRBV2	many
CASSLGDRLSTDTQYF	TGCGCCAGCAGCTTGGGGGACAGGTTGAGCACAGATACGCAGTATTTT	TRBD1	TRBJ2-3	TRBV5-1	many
CAWSVSGRAEAFF	TGTGCCTGGAGTGTCTCGGGGAGGGCCGAAGCTTTCTTT	NA	TRBJ1-1	TRBV30	many
CASKAGAGTGELFF	TGTGCCAGCAAGGCAGGGGCGGGCACCGGGGAGCTGTTTTTT	NA	TRBJ2-2	TRBV2	many
CASSTEPLSSYNEQFF	TGTGCCAGCAGCACCGAACCGCTTAGCTCCTACAATGAGCAGTTCTTC	NA	TRBJ2-1	TRBV11-2	many
CAIRGSHGTGVTSSYNEQFF	TGTGCCATCAGGGGTAGTCATGGGACAGGGGTTACAAGCTCCTACAATGAGCAGTTCTTC	TRBD1	TRBJ2-1	TRBV10-3	few
CASSGGNRNTIYF	TGCGCCAGCAGCGGGGGGAACCGAAACACCATATATTTT	NA	TRBJ1-3	TRBV4-3	NA
CASSVFGGWGTDTQYF	TGTGCCAGCAGCGTATTTGGGGGTTGGGGCACAGATACGCAGTATTTT	NA	TRBJ2-3	TRBV9	few
CASSERGVTNEQFF	TGTGCCAGCAGCGAGAGGGGGGTTACGAATGAGCAGTTCTTC	NA	TRBJ2-1	TRBV9	few
CASSGYNEQFF	TGTGCCAGCAGTGGCTACAATGAGCAGTTCTTC	NA	TRBJ2-1	TRBV2	many
CASSSSYKQYF	TGTGCCAGCAGCAGCTCCTACAAGCAGTACTTC	NA	TRBJ2-7	TRBV7-3	NA
CSVATGGRAGELFF	TGCAGCGTGGCTACAGGGGGAAGGGCCGGGGAGCTGTTTTTT	TRBD1	TRBJ2-2	TRBV29-1	few
CASSTSGFSYEQYF	TGTGCCAGCAGCACTAGCGGTTTCTCCTACGAGCAGTACTTC	TRBD2	TRBJ2-7	TRBV5-8	NA
CASSPTGGPYEQYF	TGTGCCAGCAGTCCCACAGGGGGCCCCTACGAGCAGTACTTC	TRBD1	TRBJ2-7	TRBV11-2	many
CASSYLTGGNEQYF	TGTGCCAGCAGTTACTTGACAGGGGGAAACGAGCAGTACTTC	TRBD1	TRBJ2-7	TRBV6-5	many
CASSPGPVRAFF	TGTGCCAGCAGCCCAGGACCCGTTAGAGCTTTCTTT	NA	TRBJ1-1	TRBV7-2	few
CASSQTDRPYEQYF	TGTGCCAGCAGTCAGACAGATAGACCCTACGAGCAGTACTTC	NA	TRBJ2-7	TRBV28	many
CASAADLIYNEQFF	TGTGCCAGCGCGGCGGACCTTATCTACAATGAGCAGTTCTTC	NA	TRBJ2-1	TRBV2	few
CASTHETRRYNEQFF	TGTGCCAGCACCCACGAGACTAGGAGGTACAATGAGCAGTTCTTC	NA	TRBJ2-1	TRBV28	many
CSAEGQSYEQYF	TGCAGTGCCGAGGGACAGTCCTACGAGCAGTACTTC	TRBD1	TRBJ2-7	TRBV20-1	many
CASTVMGEQFF	TGTGCCAGCACGGTCATGGGTGAGCAGTTCTTC	NA	TRBJ2-1	TRBV6-1	many
CASSYTNTGELFF	TGTGCCAGCAGTTACACGAACACCGGGGAGCTGTTTTTT	NA	TRBJ2-2	TRBV6-5	many
CASNSYHRGQNTGELFF	TGTGCCAGCAACTCTTACCACAGGGGGCAAAACACCGGGGAGCTGTTTTTT	TRBD1	TRBJ2-2	TRBV5-4	NA
CSASKLAGDYEQYF	TGCAGTGCTAGCAAACTAGCGGGAGACTACGAGCAGTACTTC	TRBD2	TRBJ2-7	TRBV20-1	many
CASSISGASTDTQYF	TGTGCCAGTAGTATCTCGGGGGCTAGCACAGATACGCAGTATTTT	NA	TRBJ2-3	TRBV19	many
CATSASTSTDTQYF	TGTGCCACCAGTGCCAGTACTAGCACAGATACGCAGTATTTT	NA	TRBJ2-3	TRBV24-1	many
CASSLSGRRKLNTEAFF	TGTGCCAGCAGTTTATCGGGACGTAGAAAATTGAACACTGAAGCTTTCTTT	NA	TRBJ1-1	TRBV28	NA
CASSQVPLREYGYTF	TGTGCCAGCAGCCAAGTTCCCCTGAGGGAATACGGCTACACCTTC	NA	TRBJ1-2	TRBV3-1	many
CASSLSWPNNEQFF	TGTGCCAGCAGCTTATCATGGCCAAACAATGAGCAGTTCTTC	NA	TRBJ2-1	TRBV7-8	many
CASSMTSGKGAETQYF	TGTGCCAGCAGCATGACTAGCGGGAAAGGGGCGGAGACCCAGTACTTC	TRBD2	TRBJ2-5	TRBV7-2	many
CASSQDMTDTQYF	TGCGCCAGCAGCCAAGATATGACGGATACGCAGTATTTT	NA	TRBJ2-3	TRBV4-3	few
CASSLDVGDSYEQYF	TGTGCCAGCAGCTTAGATGTGGGCGACTCCTACGAGCAGTACTTC	NA	TRBJ2-7	TRBV11-2	many
CSASSWTDNNEQFF	TGCAGTGCTAGCTCTTGGACAGATAACAATGAGCAGTTCTTC	NA	TRBJ2-1	TRBV20-1	NA
CASMETMRGEKLFF	TGTGCCAGCATGGAGACAATGCGGGGTGAAAAACTGTTTTTT	NA	TRBJ1-4	TRBV6-1	many
CASKLDSSSGNTIYF	TGTGCCAGCAAACTAGACTCCTCCTCTGGAAACACCATATATTTT	NA	TRBJ1-3	TRBV6-1	NA
CASSLLDHNTEAFF	TGTGCCAGCAGCCTCCTAGACCATAACACTGAAGCTTTCTTT	NA	TRBJ1-1	TRBV6-1	few
CASSRSTGGFKDTQYF	TGTGCCAGCAGCAGGTCGACAGGGGGCTTTAAAGATACGCAGTATTTT	TRBD1	TRBJ2-3	TRBV7-2	NA
CAGRLAGTETQYF	TGTGCCGGGAGACTAGCGGGAACGGAGACCCAGTACTTC	TRBD2	TRBJ2-5	TRBV6-1	many
CSVRTGLWTEAFF	TGCAGCGTCCGAACAGGGTTGTGGACTGAAGCTTTCTTT	NA	TRBJ1-1	TRBV29-1	many
CASSLEGTRNGYTF	TGTGCCAGCAGCTTAGAAGGGACAAGAAACGGCTACACCTTC	NA	TRBJ1-2	TRBV7-9	many
CASKDALTDTQYF	TGTGCCAGCAAGGATGCTCTCACAGATACGCAGTATTTT	NA	TRBJ2-3	TRBV6-1	few
CASSSGGADSYEQYF	TGTGCCAGCAGTTCCGGCGGGGCGGATTCCTACGAGCAGTACTTC	NA	TRBJ2-7	TRBV27	many
CASSPLAVGYQETQYF	TGTGCCAGCAGCCCACTAGCGGTTGGGTACCAAGAGACCCAGTACTTC	TRBD2	TRBJ2-5	TRBV9	NA
CAWVGARGRPYEQYF	TGTGCCTGGGTCGGAGCGCGGGGAAGGCCCTACGAGCAGTACTTC	NA	TRBJ2-7	TRBV30	many
CASSHRSGAGSEQYF	TGTGCCAGCAGCCACCGTAGCGGGGCAGGAAGCGAGCAGTACTTC	TRBD2	TRBJ2-7	TRBV3-1	many
CASSSTGLYTEAFF	TGTGCCAGCAGTTCAACAGGGTTGTACACTGAAGCTTTCTTT	NA	TRBJ1-1	TRBV6-2/TRBV6-3	many
CASSPGQGLRTEAFF	TGTGCCAGCTCACCGGGACAGGGGCTGAGGACTGAAGCTTTCTTT	TRBD1	TRBJ1-1	TRBV18	many
CATSDEKGVYGYTF	TGTGCCACCAGTGATGAAAAGGGGGTATATGGCTACACCTTC	NA	TRBJ1-2	TRBV24-1	NA
CASSPTVAGGGTGELFF	TGTGCCAGCAGTCCTACCGTAGCGGGAGGAGGCACCGGGGAGCTGTTTTTT	TRBD2	TRBJ2-2	TRBV5-5	NA
CSADTRTGGSQEQYF	TGCAGTGCGGATACTAGGACAGGGGGCTCCCAAGAGCAGTACTTC	TRBD1	TRBJ2-7	TRBV20-1	many
CAWSAPDRVVNTEAFF	TGTGCCTGGAGCGCACCAGACAGGGTCGTGAACACTGAAGCTTTCTTT	TRBD1	TRBJ1-1	TRBV30	many
CASSEDISYGYTF	TGTGCCAGCAGTGAAGACATCTCTTATGGCTACACCTTC	NA	TRBJ1-2	TRBV2	many
CASSSGRPISGNTIYF	TGTGCCAGCTCATCAGGACGTCCGATCTCTGGAAACACCATATATTTT	NA	TRBJ1-3	TRBV18	NA
CAWRRQEYGCTF	TGTGCCTGGAGACGTCAGGAGTATGGCTGCACCTTC	NA	TRBJ1-2	TRBV30	many
CASSFDLTGREPQHF	TGTGCCAGCAGTTTCGACTTGACAGGGCGGGAGCCCCAGCATTTT	TRBD1	TRBJ1-5	TRBV6-9	few
CASRLHRAYEQYF	TGTGCCAGCAGACTACACAGGGCCTACGAGCAGTACTTC	NA	TRBJ2-7	TRBV6-1	many
CASSPLRGGGSDTQYF	TGCGCCAGCAGCCCCCTCCGGGGTGGCGGTAGCGATACGCAGTATTTT	NA	TRBJ2-3	TRBV4-1	many
CASSSDRGSYEQYF	TGTGCCAGCAGCTCGGACAGGGGGTCCTACGAGCAGTACTTC	TRBD1	TRBJ2-7	TRBV6-1	few